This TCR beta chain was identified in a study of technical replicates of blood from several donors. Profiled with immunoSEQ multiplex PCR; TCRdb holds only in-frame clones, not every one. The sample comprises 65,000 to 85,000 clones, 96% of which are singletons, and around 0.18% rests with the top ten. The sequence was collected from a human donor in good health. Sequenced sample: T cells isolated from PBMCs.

CDR3 region: CASRPKGLGGYTF. The CDR3 region has the DNA TGTGCCAGCAGACCTAAGGGGCTAGGAGGCTACACCTTC. V gene TRBV6-6 combines with J gene TRBJ1-2, with D possibly TRBD1 on 5 matching bases. The V gene lost 6 bases and the J gene lost 8 bases, with 16 bases spanning the gap. CDR1 and CDR2 from the germline V gene are MNHNY and SVGAGI (reference sequence). The CDR3 has 13 amino acids.